This T cell receptor (beta chain) was recovered during a study of blood T cell repertoires in COVID-19. The CDR3 covers 13 residues. Trimming stripped 3 bases from V and 4 bases from J, with 7 bases between. In the case of this clone: Distinct nucleotide sequences in the sample also encode this CDR3.

The repertoire was sequenced with immunoSEQ multiplex PCR; TCRdb's copy has only in-frame clones and lacks some. The data hold over 85,000 clones, with more than 70% observed a single time. This clonotype was obtained from a human donor with acute or convalescent COVID-19. The donor label of this sample is uncertain. Sequencing was performed on peripheral blood. V usage is TRBV12-3 or TRBV12-4 and J usage is TRBJ1-5; D call uncertain. This chain's CDR3 is CASSFAGNQPQHF. DNA of the CDR3: TGTGCCAGCAGTTTTGCGGGGAATCAGCCCCAGCATTTT.